This T cell receptor (beta chain) was recorded in a study of lymphopenia after photon versus proton radiotherapy (dated by TCRdb to between 2018 and 2021). About the investigation overall: The study compared the immunological effects of photon versus proton radiation therapy in patients with gastrointestinal tumors who developed high-grade lymphopenia. A cohort of about 20 patients with gastrointestinal tumors who received either photon or proton therapy and subsequently developed lymphopenia was included. The study was designed to characterize how the impact on the immune system differs between the two radiation modalities. The study at large found these results: The authors looked at the survival association only in patients who died, and they framed better survival with proton therapy as a possibility rather than a demonstrated result. Across the cohort, a larger post-nadir drop in TCR diversity was inversely correlated with overall survival time among patients who died. Relative stability during treatment was observed in proton-treated patients, whereas loss of naive T cells and TCR diversity and gain of effector/memory populations were observed in photon-treated patients. Once the lymphocyte count had reached its nadir, the repertoires of photon-treated patients showed oligoclonal expansion, particularly of CD8+ Temra cells, and this expansion drove the decline in diversity.

Counted from cysteine to phenylalanine, this CDR3 has 12 amino acids. Solely the CDR3 DNA is kept, with 36 bases framed from the first base. Via the germline V gene (reference sequence), CDR1 is WNHNN and CDR2 SYGVQD. The junction shows trimming of 0 bases on V and 12 bases on J, plus 9 bases between the germline ends. Library prep was done by the immunoSEQ multiplex PCR assay. T cell repertoires were profiled by deep sequencing of rearranged TCR beta loci, alongside multiparametric flow cytometry. TCRdb took this table from immuneACCESS and kept in-frame rearrangements with V and J called. Such tables lack part of the clones; where checked against another copy, unresolved V genes explain under half of the gap, and the rest is unexplained. Counted in this sample were fewer than 45,000 clones; about 86% of them appeared once. The ten most abundant clones make up over 9% of the sample. Points on this clone: Its binding antigen is unknown. Per-base quality was not reported, and no clone a single base away is much larger than it.

The chain links TRBV10-1 with TRBJ2-1, with the identity of the D gene unclear. This material consisted of peripheral blood, taken from a patient treated with proton-based radiotherapy. The TCR was taken from a woman aged 65 to 85 with pancreatic cancer. Some clones in this sample may be carry-over from other donors' samples. The nucleotide sequence reads as follows: TGCGCCAGCAGTGAGTCCGGGCAAGGGCAGTTCTTC. Translated, this is CASSESGQGQFF.